Following are 26 T cell receptor beta chains from one sample sequenced in a study of shared clonotypes between healthy human individuals. The assay was immunoSEQ multiplex PCR, and TCRdb's table has in-frame clones only and misses some. The table includes some 2 million clones, about 95% detected once. Naive CD8 cells comprised CD45RO-negative, CCR7-positively selected cells, excluding terminally differentiated effector memory CD45RA+ cells. The sequenced sample was naive CD8+ T cells sorted from blood. The receptors were sampled from a man between 18 and 35 years old in good health.

The gene calls are TRBV4-1 and TRBJ2-1; 9 bases fit TRBD2. Germline trimming cut 3 bases from V and 1 base from J; bases unmatched to any gene: 4. Germline V lookup: CDR1 MGHRA, CDR2 YSYEKL. The CDR3 spans 16 residues. The CDR3 DNA sequence: TGCGCCAGCAGCCAGGTAGCGGGGGATTCCTACAATGAGCAGTTCTTC. Translation: CASSQVAGDSYNEQFF.

The chain combines TRBV6-1 with TRBJ2-2; no reliable D call. The germline V gene has CDR1 MNHNS and CDR2 SASEGT. V lost 3 bases and J lost 4, with 15 bases in between. The CDR3 totals 16 residues. CDR3 protein: CASSDGTIGSTGELFF. The CDR3 DNA reads TGTGCCAGCAGTGACGGAACTATCGGATCCACCGGGGAGCTGTTTTTT.

The chain combines TRBV6-1 with TRBJ1-4, with D possibly matching TRBD1 (5 bases). Germline CDR1 and CDR2: MNHNS and SASEGT. V was pared by 3 bases and J by 5 bases, with 10 bases between. The CDR3 consists of 14 residues. CDR3 in DNA: TGTGCCAGCAGTGACCGGGACTTAAATGAAAAACTGTTTTTT. The encoded protein is CASSDRDLNEKLFF.

The CDR3, as DNA: TGTGCCAGCACCAGAGGGCAGGCAAGCAATCAGCCCCAGCATTTT. It specifies CASTRGQASNQPQHF. The rearrangement links TRBV25-1 to TRBJ1-5, with D unresolved. Germline V gene sequence: CDR1 MGHDK, CDR2 SYGVNS. The CDR3 totals 15 residues. V lost 7 bases, J lost 1 base, and 14 bases lay in between.

This chain connects TRBV11-2 to TRBJ2-5, with 7 bases matching TRBD1. The CDR3 spans 18 residues. J gave up 5 bases and V 1 base, and 16 bases lay outside the gene matches. Germline assignment: CDR1 SGHAT and CDR2 FQNNGV. The CDR3 region is CASSLGSTGAPRGETQYF. CDR3 in DNA: TGTGCCAGCAGCTTAGGATCGACCGGGGCCCCCAGGGGGGAGACCCAGTACTTC.

J is TRBJ1-4 and V is TRBV5-6; D unresolved. The CDR3 totals 14 residues. The V gene's germline CDR1 is SGHDT and CDR2 YYEEEE. Trimming pared 3 bases from V and 3 bases from J, leaving 9 bases between. CDR3 amino acids: CASSYPEANEKLFF. The CDR3 DNA is TGTGCCAGCAGCTACCCAGAAGCTAATGAAAAACTGTTTTTT.

The chain employs TRBV4-3 and TRBJ2-7; no reliable D call. The germline V and J ends were trimmed by 1 base and 2 bases, with 12 bases remaining between them. This CDR3 region has 15 residues. The germline V gene encodes CDR1 LGHNA and CDR2 YSLEER. CDR3 amino acids: CASSQGVGSTYEQYF. The CDR3 DNA reads TGCGCCAGCAGCCAAGGGGTCGGATCTACCTACGAGCAGTACTTC.

This chain joins TRBV19 and TRBJ1-5; D might be TRBD1 (5 bases). V was clipped by 7 bases and J by 8 bases, with 18 bases between them. This CDR3 has 14 amino acids. Germline CDR1 LNHDA, CDR2 SQIVND (reference sequence). This CDR3 is CASTKGARPEPQHF. In DNA, the CDR3 is TGTGCCAGTACCAAAGGGGCCCGCCCAGAGCCCCAGCATTTT.

This chain uses TRBV10-3 with TRBJ2-4, with a weak D call TRBD1 (6 bases). Deletions cut 9 bases from V and 0 bases from J, with 15 bases between. The CDR3 runs 15 residues. Germline CDR1 ENHRY, CDR2 SYGVKD. The CDR3 bases are TGTGCCATTCGACAGGCATTACTAGCCAAAAACATTCAGTACTTC. It codes for CAIRQALLAKNIQYF.

This sequence joins TRBV5-4 and TRBJ1-6; 8 nucleotides match TRBD1. Germline-derived CDR1 and CDR2 are SGHNT and YYREEE (reference sequence). The CDR3 has 15 amino acids. With V trimmed by 0 bases and J by 8 bases, 4 bases remained unmatched. This CDR3 reads CASSLEGQGYSPLHF. DNA for the CDR3: TGTGCCAGCAGCTTGGAAGGACAGGGTTATTCACCCCTCCACTTT. Full variable domain (missing parts from reference TRBV5-4 and TRBJ1-6): ETGVTQSPTHLIKTRGQQVTLRCSSQSGHNTVSWYQQALGQGPQFIFQYYREEENGRGNFPPRFSGLQFPNYSSELNVNALELDDSALYLCASSLEGQGYSPLHFGNGTRLTVT.

A remark on this clone: Other DNA variants within this sample encode the same CDR3. The rearrangement uses TRBV7-9 and TRBJ2-1; D is uncertain. The CDR3 contains 11 residues. CDR1 SEHNR and CDR2 FQNEAQ come from the germline V gene (reference sequence). Trimming cost V 4 bases and J 7 bases, with 5 bases left between them. The CDR3 DNA reads as TGTGCCAGCAGCTCTATGAATGAGCAGTTCTTC. Amino acid sequence: CASSSMNEQFF.

The count of this clone is one. CDR3 in amino acids: CASSSQGGGSEAFF. For the CDR3, the DNA is TGTGCCAGCAGCTCCCAGGGAGGGGGCTCTGAAGCTTTCTTT. The chain joins TRBV9 to TRBJ1-1; 7 nucleotides line up with TRBD1. The CDR3 has 14 amino acids. J lost 6 bases, V lost 4 bases, and 9 bases had no gene match. CDR1 and CDR2 from the germline V gene are SGDLS and YYNGEE.

The rearrangement uses TRBV2 and TRBJ2-1, with 8 bases fitting TRBD1. CDR1 is SNHLY and CDR2 is FYNNEI in the germline V gene. V lost 5 bases and J lost 7; bases outside the gene matches: 10. CDR3 length: 15 amino acids. The CDR3 sequence is CASSHPGQGQNEQFF. The DNA of the CDR3 is TGTGCCAGCAGTCACCCCGGACAGGGACAAAATGAGCAGTTCTTC.

In this sample, this clone turned up once. The J gene is TRBJ1-2, the V gene TRBV7-2; 8 positions agree with TRBD1. With V trimmed by 1 base and J by 4 bases, 8 bases remained unmatched. The CDR3 extends over 16 amino acids. CDR1 is SGHTA and CDR2 is FQGNSA in the germline V gene. CDR3 in DNA: TGTGCCAGCAGCTTAGGTGGGCCAGGGGGCCCCTATGGCTACACCTTC. Protein product: CASSLGGPGGPYGYTF.

J is TRBJ2-7 and V is TRBV2, with D unclear. This CDR3 region has 15 residues. Germline V gene data show CDR1 as SNHLY and CDR2 as FYNNEI. Trimming stripped 1 base from V and 2 bases from J, with 12 bases between. In DNA form, the CDR3 reads TGTGCCAGCAGTGAAGTGGGTCTCAACACCTACGAGCAGTACTTC. Amino acid sequence: CASSEVGLNTYEQYF.

This chain connects TRBV2 to TRBJ1-1; D is ambiguous. V lost 4 bases, J lost 6 bases, and 6 bases lay in between. Germline assignment: CDR1 SNHLY and CDR2 FYNNEI. The CDR3 runs 11 residues. CDR3 sequence (DNA): TGTGCCAGCAGTGTTTGGGCTGAAGCTTTCTTT. It specifies CASSVWAEAFF.

On this clone itself: At the DNA level, this CDR3 is encoded by other sequences in the same sample as well. The V gene is TRBV29-1, the J gene TRBJ2-7; the match to TRBD2 covers 9 bases. Germline CDR1 SQVTM, CDR2 ANQGSEA. The ends lost 3 bases at V and 0 bases at J; junction bases unmatched: 3. The CDR3 is made up of 14 amino acids. CDR3 sequence reads: CSVEETSGSYEQYF. DNA for the CDR3: TGCAGCGTTGAGGAGACTAGCGGCTCCTACGAGCAGTACTTC.

This clone showed up just once. The V and J genes are TRBV6-6 and TRBJ1-5, with D perhaps matching TRBD1 (5 bases). Trimming stripped 6 bases from V and 9 bases from J, with 15 bases between. The CDR3 is made up of 13 amino acids. Per germline, CDR1 MNHNY and CDR2 SVGAGI (reference sequence). In nucleotides, the CDR3 is TGTGCCAGCAGCTCAGGGCCCCTAGGGCCCCAGCATTTT. Protein: CASSSGPLGPQHF.

Details on this clone: The junction does not match germline at one end; this may be a read error. Other DNA sequences within the sample encode an identical CDR3. J is TRBJ1-4 and V is TRBV5-1; possibly TRBD1 for D (6 bases). Germline V gene data show CDR1 as SGHRS and CDR2 as YFSETQ. The CDR3 totals 15 residues. The CDR3 loop is CASGTGSATNEKLFF. The DNA for the CDR3 is TGCGCCAGCGGAACAGGGTCTGCAACTAATGAGAAACTGTTTTTT.

About this clone itself: In the same sample, other DNA sequences code for this CDR3. The chain combines TRBV27 with TRBJ2-1; a weak D match, TRBD1 (6 bases). Germline CDR1 is MNHEY and CDR2 is SMNVEV (reference sequence). Trimming pared 2 bases from V and 3 bases from J, leaving 8 bases between. The CDR3 sequence is 14 residues long. CDR3 DNA: TGTGCCAGCAGTTTAGTGACAGGCTACAATGAGCAGTTCTTC. As protein: CASSLVTGYNEQFF.

A remark on this clone: Other DNA sequences in the sample encode the same CDR3. The chain links TRBV6-5 to TRBJ2-7; 13 positions match TRBD2. Unmatched junction bases numbered 3, after V lost 6 bases and J lost 4 bases. Germline CDR1 is MNHEY and CDR2 is SVGAGI. CDR3 length equals 14 residues. The CDR3 region is CASRGLAGVYEQYF. CDR3 bases: TGTGCCAGCAGAGGACTAGCGGGAGTATACGAGCAGTACTTC.

This chain links TRBV9 with TRBJ2-3; D may be TRBD2 (6 bases). CDR3 size: 13 residues. Germline V gene data show CDR1 as SGDLS and CDR2 as YYNGEE. V lost 4 bases to trimming and J lost 5 bases, with 11 bases between them. This CDR3 is CASSPLGGDTQYF. The CDR3 bases are TGTGCCAGCAGCCCGCTGGGGGGAGATACGCAGTATTTT.

The V call is TRBV7-9, the J call TRBJ2-7; tentative D call: TRBD2 (5 bases). Trimming stripped 8 bases from V and 5 bases from J, with 16 bases between. In germline, CDR1 is SEHNR, CDR2 FQNEAQ (reference sequence). The CDR3 loop spans 13 amino acids. The DNA for the CDR3 is TGTGCCAGCGTAGGAGGCGAGGGAGACGAGCAGTACTTC. This sequence encodes CASVGGEGDEQYF.

This clone is a singleton in its sample. This chain links TRBV5-8 with TRBJ2-7, with D possibly being TRBD2 (5 bases). This CDR3 comprises 14 residues. From germline, CDR1 is SGHTS and CDR2 YDEGEE. Trimming took off 5 bases at V and 3 bases at J, with 15 bases between the two ends. DNA for the CDR3: TGTGCCAGCAGACATGCCCTACTAGACTACGAGCAGTACTTC. This codes for CASRHALLDYEQYF.

The rearrangement links TRBV6-1 to TRBJ2-7; 7 bases are shared with TRBD1. Trimming took 5 bases from V and 5 from J; bases not matched to a gene: 9. Germline lookup yields CDR1 MNHNS and CDR2 SASEGT. The CDR3 totals 14 residues. The CDR3 spells CASSILGQDHEQYF. CDR3 bases: TGTGCCAGCAGTATCCTTGGACAGGACCACGAGCAGTACTTC.

The J gene is TRBJ2-6, the V gene TRBV13; D is undetermined. The CDR3 runs to 13 residues. Germline V gene lookup returns CDR1 PRHDT and CDR2 FYEKMQ (reference sequence). The germline V and J ends were trimmed by 2 bases and 2 bases, with 1 base remaining between them. The CDR3 loop is CASSLPGANVLTF. CDR3 bases: TGTGCCAGCAGCTTACCTGGGGCCAACGTCCTGACTTTC.